Below are 21 T cell receptor beta chains sequenced from a single sample in a study of cytomegalovirus exposure and HLA in healthy donors. It was with 60 Vbeta and 13 Jbeta primers that the PCR ran. Method: immunoSEQ multiplex PCR; TCRdb's copy keeps in-frame clones and lacks some. Among fewer than 200,000 clones listed, around three quarters were seen once. The sequenced material came from PBMCs. The receptors derive from a man between 35 and 55 years old in good health and CMV-seropositive.

The count of this clone is one. The chain joins TRBV2 to TRBJ1-3, with a weak D call TRBD1 (6 bases). The V gene lost 4 bases and the J gene lost 5 bases, with 18 bases spanning the gap. This CDR3 comprises 16 residues. The germline gives CDR1 SNHLY, CDR2 FYNNEI. CDR3 sequence (DNA): TGTGCCAGCAGTGGGGGTACGGGGGGCCTGCGAAACACCATATATTTT. This sequence encodes CASSGGTGGLRNTIYF.

The chain carries TRBV15 and TRBJ1-1; 8 nucleotides align to TRBD1. Per the germline V gene, CDR1 is LNHNV and CDR2 is YYDKDF (reference sequence). J lost 5 bases, V lost 8 bases, and 7 bases had no gene match. This CDR3 region has 13 residues. CDR3 amino acids: CATRQGLVTEAFF. As DNA, the CDR3 is TGTGCCACCCGACAGGGGTTGGTAACTGAAGCTTTCTTT.

The V and J genes are TRBV4-3 and TRBJ2-1; no reliable D call. The CDR3 extends over 13 amino acids. Germline assignment: CDR1 LGHNA and CDR2 YSLEER. V lost 3 bases to trimming and J lost 4 bases, with 7 bases between them. CDR3 residues: CASSQSRYNEQFF. In nucleotides, the CDR3 is TGCGCCAGCAGCCAGTCCAGGTACAATGAGCAGTTCTTC.

The chain recombines TRBV7-8 with TRBJ1-2, with a possible D match to TRBD1 (5 bases). Germline V gene data show CDR1 as SGHVS and CDR2 as FQNEAQ. The CDR3 consists of 16 residues. The V and J ends lost 5 bases and 4 bases respectively, with 20 bases between them. The chain's CDR3 is CASSKNRGRTSYGYTF. CDR3 coding DNA: TGTGCCAGCAGCAAAAATCGGGGGAGGACGAGCTATGGCTACACCTTC.

Only one count was recorded for this clone. This chain connects TRBV7-6 to TRBJ1-1, with TRBD1 identical over 8 bases. Germline V gene sequence: CDR1 SGHVS, CDR2 FNYEAQ. V shed 4 bases, J shed 2 bases, and the junction held 6 bases outside the gene matches. The CDR3 length is 15 residues. This CDR3 is CASSSGQELNTEAFF. The DNA for the CDR3 is TGTGCCAGCAGCTCGGGACAGGAGCTTAACACTGAAGCTTTCTTT.

The chain combines TRBV18 with TRBJ1-3; D is uncertain. V lost 0 bases, J lost 4 bases, and 10 bases lay in between. This CDR3 region has 15 residues. CDR1 and CDR2 (germline): KGHSH, LQKENI. The CDR3, as DNA: TGTGCCAGCTCACCACCCAGTGCATCGGGAAACACCATATATTTT. It encodes CASSPPSASGNTIYF.

The count of this clone is one. The V and J genes are TRBV6-5 and TRBJ1-2, with D maybe TRBD1 (5 bases). This CDR3 is 14 amino acids long. V lost 6 bases and J 8 bases, leaving 19 bases between the germline ends. Germline loops: CDR1 MNHEY, CDR2 SVGAGI. The CDR3 coding sequence is TGTGCCAGCAGACAGGCGGACGGGACTATGGGCTACACCTTC. Protein product: CASRQADGTMGYTF.

V is TRBV5-4 and J is TRBJ1-6; possible D gene TRBD1, 5 bases. Germline V gene lookup returns CDR1 SGHNT and CDR2 YYREEE (reference sequence). V shed 0 bases and J shed 6 bases, with 10 bases lying between them. The CDR3 is made up of 15 amino acids. CDR3 in DNA: TGTGCCAGCAGCTTGGACGGACACAGTAATTCACCCCTCCACTTT. As protein: CASSLDGHSNSPLHF.

The chain joins TRBV4-3 to TRBJ1-1, with TRBD1 matching 7 bases. With V trimmed by 4 bases and J by 5 bases, 7 bases remained unmatched. CDR1 and CDR2 (germline): LGHNA, YSLEER. The length of the CDR3 is 14 residues. The CDR3, as DNA: TGCGCCAGCAGCCTTTACAGGGGTGTTACTGAAGCTTTCTTT. It is translated as CASSLYRGVTEAFF.

The chain joins TRBV6-1 to TRBJ1-5; possibly TRBD1 for D (5 bases). Germline CDR1 and CDR2: MNHNS and SASEGT. CDR3 length: 14 amino acids. The V and J ends lost 0 bases and 3 bases respectively, with 6 bases between them. CDR3 sequence (DNA): TGTGCCAGCAGTGAAGCGACAGCCAATCAGCCCCAGCATTTT. It translates to CASSEATANQPQHF.

The chain employs TRBV2 and TRBJ2-5; D may be TRBD2 (5 bases). The length of the CDR3 is 15 residues. Germline CDR1 reads SNHLY; CDR2 reads FYNNEI. Trimming stripped 3 bases from V and 2 bases from J, with 13 bases between. Written as DNA, the CDR3 is TGTGCCAGCAGTGAGGGTAGCGCTCTACAAGAGACCCAGTACTTC. Translated: CASSEGSALQETQYF.

The chain recombines TRBV27 with TRBJ2-2; the match to TRBD2 covers 14 bases. The CDR3 has 16 amino acids. V trimming: 6 bases; J trimming: 7 bases; junction bases outside the gene matches: 7. From germline, CDR1 is MNHEY and CDR2 SMNVEV (reference sequence). The CDR3 nucleotides are TGTGCCAGCAGCCCGACTAGCGGGGGGGCGTTCGGGGAGCTGTTTTTT. Its translation is CASSPTSGGAFGELFF.

The chain combines TRBV7-9 with TRBJ2-5; 9 bases align to TRBD2. CDR1 is SEHNR, CDR2 FQNEAQ, per germline (reference sequence). V was clipped by 5 bases and J by 5 bases; unmatched bases: 9. The CDR3 length is 15 residues. This CDR3 reads CASSTGTSPRETQYF. The CDR3 DNA is TGTGCCAGCAGCACCGGGACTAGCCCAAGGGAGACCCAGTACTTC.

This clone showed up just a few times. V usage is TRBV5-4 and J usage is TRBJ2-3; 7 bases agree with TRBD1. V lost 1 base to trimming and J lost 1 base; unmatched junction nucleotides: 3. The CDR3 length is 15 residues. CDR1 and CDR2 (germline): SGHNT, YYREEE (reference sequence). The CDR3 region has the DNA TGTGCCAGCAGCTTGTCTCAGGGGGGCACAGATACGCAGTATTTT. Translated, it gives CASSLSQGGTDTQYF.

The J gene is TRBJ1-2, the V gene TRBV7-8, with 9 bases matching TRBD1. The CDR3 has 15 amino acids. Looked up from germline, CDR1 is SGHVS and CDR2 is FQNEAQ. V shed 5 bases and J 5 bases; nucleotides not matched to a gene: 9. The DNA of the CDR3 is TGTGCCAGCAGCCAGACAGGGGGAGGATTTTATGGCTACACCTTC. This encodes CASSQTGGGFYGYTF.

The gene calls are TRBV5-1 and TRBJ2-7; D is possibly TRBD1 (6 bases). The V gene's germline CDR1 is SGHRS and CDR2 YFSETQ. V was pared by 4 bases and J by 2 bases, with 16 bases between. The CDR3 is made up of 15 amino acids. The CDR3 loop is CASSPDRPHAYEQYF. The DNA for the CDR3 is TGCGCCAGCAGCCCAGACAGGCCGCATGCCTACGAGCAGTACTTC.

This chain uses TRBV5-6 with TRBJ1-5, with TRBD1 as a possible D gene (5 bases). Per the germline V gene, CDR1 is SGHDT and CDR2 is YYEEEE. Trimming pared 5 bases from V and 4 bases from J, leaving 10 bases between. The length of the CDR3 is 13 residues. DNA of the CDR3: TGTGCCAGCAGTCCACGGGGGAATCAGCCCCAGCATTTT. Translating it yields CASSPRGNQPQHF.

The chain joins TRBV11-2 to TRBJ2-7, with 12 bases lining up with TRBD2. Germline CDR1 is SGHAT and CDR2 is FQNNGV. The ends lost 4 bases at V and 3 bases at J; junction bases unmatched: 4. The CDR3 has 15 amino acids. As DNA, the CDR3 is TGTGCCAGCAGCTCGCTAGCGGGGGGGCTCTACGAGCAGTACTTC. Translation: CASSSLAGGLYEQYF.

The CDR3 region is CASSYFPQTGNTIYF. The DNA for the CDR3 is TGTGCCAGCAGTTACTTTCCCCAAACTGGAAACACCATATATTTT. This chain joins TRBV6-5 and TRBJ1-3, with no clear D. CDR1 is MNHEY, CDR2 SVGAGI, per germline. The CDR3 totals 15 residues. V dropped 1 base and J dropped 2 bases, with 9 bases sitting between them.

This rearrangement joins TRBV5-1 to TRBJ2-2; unclear D gene. Trimming stripped 0 bases from V and 0 bases from J, with 9 bases between. The CDR3 spans 16 residues. Per germline, CDR1 SGHRS and CDR2 YFSETQ. The CDR3 loop is CASSLEGSANTGELFF. The CDR3 nucleotides read TGCGCCAGCAGCTTGGAAGGCAGCGCGAACACCGGGGAGCTGTTTTTT.

This clone was found a few times. The J gene is TRBJ1-1, the V gene TRBV7-2; perhaps TRBD1 as D (5 bases). The CDR3 covers 14 residues. V was shortened by 1 base and J by 4 bases, with 10 bases between the two germline ends. The germline V gene has CDR1 SGHTA and CDR2 FQGNSA. CDR3 region: CASSLGSGVTEAFF. In DNA, the CDR3 is TGTGCCAGCAGCTTAGGGTCGGGGGTCACTGAAGCTTTCTTT. The whole variable domain, remainder taken from reference TRBV7-2 and TRBJ1-1, is GAGVSQSPSNKVTEKGKDVELRCDPISGHTALYWYRQSLGQGLEFLIYFQGNSAPDKSGLPSDRFSAERTGGSVSTLTIQRTQQEDSAVYLCASSLGSGVTEAFFGQGTRLTVV.